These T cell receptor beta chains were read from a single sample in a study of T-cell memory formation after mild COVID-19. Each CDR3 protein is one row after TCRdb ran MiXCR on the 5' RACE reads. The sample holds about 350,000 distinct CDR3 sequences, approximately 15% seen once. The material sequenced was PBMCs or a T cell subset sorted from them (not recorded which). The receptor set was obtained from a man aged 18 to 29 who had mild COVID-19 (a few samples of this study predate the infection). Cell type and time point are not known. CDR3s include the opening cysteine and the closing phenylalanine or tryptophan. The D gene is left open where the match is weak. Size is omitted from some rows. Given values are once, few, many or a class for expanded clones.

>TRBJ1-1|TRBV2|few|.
CASSEALGRPNTEAFF
TGTGCCAGCAGTGAAGCGCTGGGCAGACCGAACACTGAAGCTTTCTTT
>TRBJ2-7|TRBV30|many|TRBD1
CAWRSTGVASYEQYF
TGTGCCTGGAGGTCAACAGGGGTGGCCTCCTACGAGCAGTACTTC
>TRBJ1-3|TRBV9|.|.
CASHSGNTIYF
TGTGCCTCACACTCTGGAAACACCATATATTTT
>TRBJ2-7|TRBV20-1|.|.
CSVSGNYEQYF
TGCAGTGTCTCAGGGAACTACGAGCAGTACTTC
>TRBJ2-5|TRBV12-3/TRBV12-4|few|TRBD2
CASSRRGGLETQYF
TGTGCCAGCAGTCGGCGGGGGGGCCTGGAGACCCAGTACTTC
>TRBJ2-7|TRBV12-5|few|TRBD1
CASGQSDRDHEQYF
TGTGCTAGTGGTCAGTCCGACAGGGACCACGAGCAGTACTTC
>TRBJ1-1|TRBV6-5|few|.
CASSRLQGFEAFF
TGTGCCAGCAGTAGACTCCAGGGATTTGAAGCTTTCTTT
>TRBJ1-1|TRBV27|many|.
CASSLQGITEAFF
TGTGCCAGCAGTTTACAGGGTATTACTGAAGCTTTCTTT
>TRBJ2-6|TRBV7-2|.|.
CASSIDGQLVSGANVLTF
TGTGCCAGCAGCATAGACGGACAGCTTGTCTCTGGGGCCAACGTCCTGACTTTC
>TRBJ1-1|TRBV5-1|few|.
CASSLDHRDMNTEAFF
TGCGCCAGCAGCTTGGACCACAGGGACATGAACACTGAAGCTTTCTTT
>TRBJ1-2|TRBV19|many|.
CASSIARQTGYTF
TGTGCCAGTAGTATAGCTCGCCAGACCGGCTACACCTTC
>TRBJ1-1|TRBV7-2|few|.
CASSQGPLNTEAFF
TGTGCCAGCAGCCAAGGACCGCTGAACACTGAAGCTTTCTTT
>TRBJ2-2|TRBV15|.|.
CATSGLGQIPGELFF
TGTGCCACCAGCGGGCTTGGACAGATCCCCGGGGAGCTGTTTTTT
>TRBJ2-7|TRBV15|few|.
CATSRDLGFEQYF
TGTGCCACCAGCAGAGATCTAGGGTTCGAGCAGTACTTC
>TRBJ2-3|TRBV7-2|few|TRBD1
CASSLTGGELDTQYF
TGTGCCAGCAGCTTAACAGGGGGTGAACTGGATACGCAGTATTTT
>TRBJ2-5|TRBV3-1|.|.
CASSGFRGGGLETQYF
TGTGCCAGCAGCGGTTTCAGGGGTGGCGGTTTGGAGACCCAGTACTTC
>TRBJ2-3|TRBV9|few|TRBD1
CASRRDRDTDTQYF
TGTGCCAGCCGGCGGGACAGGGATACAGATACGCAGTATTTT
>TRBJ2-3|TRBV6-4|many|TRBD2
CASSDTSGGADTQYF
TGTGCCAGCAGTGACACTAGCGGGGGGGCAGATACGCAGTATTTT
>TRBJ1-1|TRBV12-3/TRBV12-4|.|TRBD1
CASSYNRGSEAFF
TGTGCCAGCAGTTATAACAGGGGTTCCGAAGCTTTCTTT
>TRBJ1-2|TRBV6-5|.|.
CASSRPDSNYGYTF
TGTGCCAGCAGCCGTCCGGACAGCAACTATGGCTACACCTTC
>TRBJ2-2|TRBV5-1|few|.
CASAARTGELFF
TGCGCCAGCGCGGCTCGTACCGGGGAGCTGTTTTTT
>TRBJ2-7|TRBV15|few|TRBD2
CATSRPTPGLASPSYEQYF
TGTGCCACCAGCAGACCTACCCCGGGACTAGCGTCTCCCTCCTACGAGCAGTACTTC
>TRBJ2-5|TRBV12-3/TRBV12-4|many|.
CASSSPDSPGGETQYF
TGTGCCAGCAGTTCGCCGGACTCTCCTGGGGGGGAGACCCAGTACTTC